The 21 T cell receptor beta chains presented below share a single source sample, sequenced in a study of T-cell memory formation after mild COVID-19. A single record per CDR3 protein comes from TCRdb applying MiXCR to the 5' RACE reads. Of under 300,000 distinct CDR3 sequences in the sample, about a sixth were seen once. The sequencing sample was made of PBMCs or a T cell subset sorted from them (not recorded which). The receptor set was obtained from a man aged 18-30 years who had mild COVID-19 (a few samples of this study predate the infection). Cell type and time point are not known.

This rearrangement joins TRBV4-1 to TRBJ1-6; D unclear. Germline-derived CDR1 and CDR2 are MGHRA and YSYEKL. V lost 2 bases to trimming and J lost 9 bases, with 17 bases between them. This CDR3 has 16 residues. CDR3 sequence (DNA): TGCGCCAGCAGCCAAACCCCGGAACCGGGTGTTTCACCCCTCCACTTT. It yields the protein CASSQTPEPGVSPLHF.

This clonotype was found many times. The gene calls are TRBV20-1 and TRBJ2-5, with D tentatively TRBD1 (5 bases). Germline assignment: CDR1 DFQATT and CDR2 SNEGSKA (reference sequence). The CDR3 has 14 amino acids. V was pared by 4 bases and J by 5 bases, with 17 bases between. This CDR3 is CSAKAPLGVETQYF. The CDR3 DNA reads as TGCAGTGCTAAGGCTCCCCTAGGGGTGGAGACCCAGTACTTC.

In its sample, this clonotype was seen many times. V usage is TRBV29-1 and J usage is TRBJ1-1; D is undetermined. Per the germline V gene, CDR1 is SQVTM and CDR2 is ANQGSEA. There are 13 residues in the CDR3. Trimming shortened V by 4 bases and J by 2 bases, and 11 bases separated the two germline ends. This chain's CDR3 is CSVALLGNTEAFF. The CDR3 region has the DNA TGCAGCGTTGCCCTCTTGGGTAACACTGAAGCTTTCTTT.

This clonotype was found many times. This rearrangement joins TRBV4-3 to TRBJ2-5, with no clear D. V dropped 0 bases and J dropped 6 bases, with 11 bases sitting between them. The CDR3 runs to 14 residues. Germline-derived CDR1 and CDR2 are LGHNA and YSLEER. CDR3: CASSQDRNFKTQYF. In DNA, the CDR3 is TGCGCCAGCAGCCAAGATAGGAACTTCAAGACCCAGTACTTC.

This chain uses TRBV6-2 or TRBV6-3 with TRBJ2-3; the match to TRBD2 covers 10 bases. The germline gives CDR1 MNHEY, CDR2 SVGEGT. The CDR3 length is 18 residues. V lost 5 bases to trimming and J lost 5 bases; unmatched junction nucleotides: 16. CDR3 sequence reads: CASSPSLAGARRGDTQYF. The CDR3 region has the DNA TGTGCCAGCAGTCCAAGCCTAGCGGGGGCTCGGCGGGGAGATACGCAGTATTTT.

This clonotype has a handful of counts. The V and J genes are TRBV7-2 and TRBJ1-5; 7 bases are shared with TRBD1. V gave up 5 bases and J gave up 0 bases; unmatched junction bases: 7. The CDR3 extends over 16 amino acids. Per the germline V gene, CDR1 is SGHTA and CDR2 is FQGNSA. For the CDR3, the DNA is TGTGCCAGCAGCGCCTATGGGACAGTTAGCAATCAGCCCCAGCATTTT. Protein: CASSAYGTVSNQPQHF.

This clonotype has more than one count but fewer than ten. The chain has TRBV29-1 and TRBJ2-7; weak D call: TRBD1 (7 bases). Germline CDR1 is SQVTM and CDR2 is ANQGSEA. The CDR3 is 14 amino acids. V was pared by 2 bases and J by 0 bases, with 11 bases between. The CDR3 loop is CSVERRDSSYEQYF. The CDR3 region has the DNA TGCAGCGTTGAAAGGAGGGACAGCTCCTACGAGCAGTACTTC.

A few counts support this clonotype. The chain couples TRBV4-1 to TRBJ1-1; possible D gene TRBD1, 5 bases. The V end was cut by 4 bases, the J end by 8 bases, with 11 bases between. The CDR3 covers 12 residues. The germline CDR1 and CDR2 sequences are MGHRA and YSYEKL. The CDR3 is CASSPGRGEAFF. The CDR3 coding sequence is TGCGCCAGCAGCCCGGGGAGGGGCGAAGCTTTCTTT.

In DNA, the CDR3 is TGTGCCAGCAGCTACGGAGGCGGGACGGTCGGCACTGAAGCTTTCTTT. Protein sequence: CASSYGGGTVGTEAFF. The rearrangement links TRBV5-4 to TRBJ1-1, with a weak D call TRBD1 (5 bases). The V and J ends lost 3 bases and 4 bases respectively, with 19 bases between them. The germline V gene encodes CDR1 SGHNT and CDR2 YYREEE (reference sequence). CDR3 length equals 16 residues.

The CDR3, as DNA: TGTGCCAGCAGCGTAGTGGAGGGACCCCAGTTCTTC. This translates into CASSVVEGPQFF. The genes are TRBV9 and TRBJ2-1; D is perhaps TRBD2 (6 bases). This CDR3 has 12 amino acids. Trimming shortened V by 0 bases and J by 13 bases, and 11 bases separated the two germline ends. Germline assignment: CDR1 SGDLS and CDR2 YYNGEE.

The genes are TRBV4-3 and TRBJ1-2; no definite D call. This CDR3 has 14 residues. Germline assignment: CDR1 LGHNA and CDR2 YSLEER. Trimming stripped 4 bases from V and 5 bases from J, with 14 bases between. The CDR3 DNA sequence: TGCGCCAGCAGCCCGGCCGTTTCAGATTATGGCTACACCTTC. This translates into CASSPAVSDYGYTF.

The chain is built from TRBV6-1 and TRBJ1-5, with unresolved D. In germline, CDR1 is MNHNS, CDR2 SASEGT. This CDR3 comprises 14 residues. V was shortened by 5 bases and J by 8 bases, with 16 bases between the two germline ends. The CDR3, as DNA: TGTGCCAGCAGTCCCTCAGCGGGATCGAAGCCCCAGCATTTT. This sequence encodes CASSPSAGSKPQHF.

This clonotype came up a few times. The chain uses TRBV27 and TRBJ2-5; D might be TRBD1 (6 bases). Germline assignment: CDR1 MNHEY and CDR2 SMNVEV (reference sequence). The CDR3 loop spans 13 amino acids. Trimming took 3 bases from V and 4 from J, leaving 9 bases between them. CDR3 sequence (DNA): TGTGCCAGCAGTTTCGACAGGATAGAGACCCAGTACTTC. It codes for CASSFDRIETQYF.

The CDR3 DNA is TGTGCCAGCAGCGTAAACAGCGGGGGCTACAATGAGCAGTTCTTC. Translation gives CASSVNSGGYNEQFF. The chain carries TRBV9 and TRBJ2-1; 8 bases align to TRBD2. The CDR3 sequence is 15 residues long. Germline-derived CDR1 and CDR2 are SGDLS and YYNGEE. J was trimmed by 3 bases and V by 1 base; bases with no gene match: 3.

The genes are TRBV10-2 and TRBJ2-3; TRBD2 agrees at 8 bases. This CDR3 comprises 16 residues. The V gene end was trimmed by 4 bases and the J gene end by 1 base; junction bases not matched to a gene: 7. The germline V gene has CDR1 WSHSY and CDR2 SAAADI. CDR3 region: CASSGPGGGRTDTQYF. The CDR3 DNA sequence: TGCGCCAGCAGTGGGCCCGGGGGGGGACGCACAGATACGCAGTATTTT.

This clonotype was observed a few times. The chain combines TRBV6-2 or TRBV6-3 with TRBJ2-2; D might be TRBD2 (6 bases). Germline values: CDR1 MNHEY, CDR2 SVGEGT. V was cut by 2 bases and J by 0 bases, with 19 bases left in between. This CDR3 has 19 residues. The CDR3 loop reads CASSYRRLVPITNTGELFF. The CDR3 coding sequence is TGTGCCAGCAGTTACCGCCGACTAGTCCCCATTACGAACACCGGGGAGCTGTTTTTT.

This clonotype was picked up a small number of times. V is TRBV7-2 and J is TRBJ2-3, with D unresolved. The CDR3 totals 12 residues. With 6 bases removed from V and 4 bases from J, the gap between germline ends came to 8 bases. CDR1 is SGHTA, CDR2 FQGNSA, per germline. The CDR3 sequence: CASSHYADTQYF. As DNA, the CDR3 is TGTGCCAGCAGTCATTACGCAGATACGCAGTATTTT.

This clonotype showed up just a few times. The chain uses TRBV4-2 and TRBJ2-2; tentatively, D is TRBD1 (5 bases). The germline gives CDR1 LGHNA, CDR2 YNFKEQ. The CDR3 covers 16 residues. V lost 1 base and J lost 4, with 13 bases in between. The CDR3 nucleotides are TGTGCCAGCAGCCAAGCATTCAGGGCCGGCACCGGGGAGCTGTTTTTT. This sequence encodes CASSQAFRAGTGELFF.

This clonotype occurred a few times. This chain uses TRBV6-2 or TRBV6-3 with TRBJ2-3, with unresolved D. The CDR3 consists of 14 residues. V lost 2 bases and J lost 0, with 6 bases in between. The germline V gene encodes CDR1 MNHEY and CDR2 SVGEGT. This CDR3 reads CASSYQISTDTQYF. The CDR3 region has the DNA TGTGCCAGCAGTTACCAGATTAGCACAGATACGCAGTATTTT.

CDR3 in amino acids: CASRSTGYGYTF. CDR3 DNA sequence: TGTGCCAGCAGATCGACAGGATATGGCTACACCTTC. J is TRBJ1-2 and V is TRBV2, with D perhaps matching TRBD1 (6 bases). This CDR3 spans 12 amino acids. V shed 6 bases and J shed 5 bases, with 10 bases lying between them. Germline values: CDR1 SNHLY, CDR2 FYNNEI.

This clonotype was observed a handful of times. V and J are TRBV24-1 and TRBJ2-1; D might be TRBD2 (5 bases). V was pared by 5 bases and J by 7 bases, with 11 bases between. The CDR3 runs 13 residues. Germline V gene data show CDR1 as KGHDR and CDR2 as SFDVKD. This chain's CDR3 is CATSGTPPNEQFF. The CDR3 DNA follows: TGTGCCACCAGTGGGACTCCACCTAATGAGCAGTTCTTC.